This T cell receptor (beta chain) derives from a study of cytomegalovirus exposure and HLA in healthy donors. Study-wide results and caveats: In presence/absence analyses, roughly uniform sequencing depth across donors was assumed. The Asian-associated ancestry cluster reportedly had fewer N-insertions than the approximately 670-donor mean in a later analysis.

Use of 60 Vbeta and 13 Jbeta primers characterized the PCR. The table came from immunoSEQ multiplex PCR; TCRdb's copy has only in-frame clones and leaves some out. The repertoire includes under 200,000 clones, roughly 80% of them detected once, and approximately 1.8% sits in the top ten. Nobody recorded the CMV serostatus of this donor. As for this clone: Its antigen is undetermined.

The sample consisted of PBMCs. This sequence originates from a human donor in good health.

CDR3 loop: CASRDRLNTEAFF. DNA for the CDR3: TGCGCCAGCAGAGACAGGCTGAACACTGAAGCTTTCTTT. V gene TRBV4-3 combines with J gene TRBJ1-1; a weak D match, TRBD1 (6 bases). Germline V gene sequence: CDR1 LGHNA, CDR2 YSLEER. The ends were cut back, 6 bases at V and 0 bases at J, with 8 bases in the middle. This CDR3 is 13 amino acids long.